A selection of T cell receptor beta chains follows, all from one sample in a study of cytomegalovirus exposure and HLA in healthy donors. Profiling relied on immunoSEQ multiplex PCR, and the TCRdb table lists in-frame clones only, not all of them. The table lists 100,000 to 150,000 clones. Sequencing was done on a sample of PBMCs. These receptors all come from a woman aged 35 to 49 in good health and CMV-seropositive. CDR3s include the opening cysteine and the closing phenylalanine or tryptophan. D genes are given only for firm matches.

j_gene	v_gene	d_gene	CDR3nt	CDR3aa
TRBJ2-7	TRBV5-1	-	TGCGCCAGCAGTTTCCAGGGAAGCTCCTACGAGCAGTACTTC	CASSFQGSSYEQYF
TRBJ2-7	TRBV5-1	TRBD2	TGCGCCAGCGGCTTGGCCGGGGGAGGGCCTTCCGAGCAGTACTTC	CASGLAGGGPSEQYF
TRBJ2-2	TRBV4-1	-	TGCGCCAGCAGCCCCAACAGGGGCGCGAACACCGGGGGGCTGTTTTTT	CASSPNRGANTGGLFF
TRBJ2-3	TRBV7-9	TRBD2	TGTGCCAGCAGCCCGGCTAGCGGAGATTTTGCTAGCACAGATACGCAGTATTTT	CASSPASGDFASTDTQYF
TRBJ1-1	TRBV14	-	TGTGCCAGCAGCCAAGACAGGGGCCCCACTGAAGCTTTCTTT	CASSQDRGPTEAFF
TRBJ1-1	TRBV4-1	-	TGCGCCAGCAGCCAAGTAGTAAACACTGAAGCTTTCTTT	CASSQVVNTEAFF
TRBJ1-2	TRBV7-2	-	TGTGCCAGCAGCTTAGGGTTCGGGGGGGAAGGTGGCTACACCTTC	CASSLGFGGEGGYTF
TRBJ2-1	TRBV30	TRBD2	TGTGCCTGGACCTCTGGACTAGCGGGATACAATGAGCAGCTCTTC	CAWTSGLAGYNEQLF
TRBJ2-7	TRBV20-1	TRBD1	TGCAGTGCTCAGGGGGACTACGAGCAGTACTTC	CSAQGDYEQYF
TRBJ2-5	TRBV29-1	TRBD2	TGCAGCGTTGAAGGACTAGCGGGAGGGCCTCAGGAGACCCAGTACTTC	CSVEGLAGGPQETQYF
TRBJ2-7	TRBV28	-	TGTGTCAGCAGTATCCGGGACAAACTAACCTACGAGCAGTACTTC	CVSSIRDKLTYEQYF
TRBJ2-3	TRBV5-1	-	TGCGCCAGCAGCTTGGATGGCGGGCCCACGGATACGCAGTATTTT	CASSLDGGPTDTQYF
TRBJ2-1	TRBV30	-	TGTGCCTGGGGCCAAAACAATGAGCAGTTCTTC	CAWGQNNEQFF
TRBJ2-5	TRBV18	-	TGTGCCAGCTCACCACCTACAGTGGGCGGGCAAGAGACCCAGTACTTC	CASSPPTVGGQETQYF
TRBJ1-5	TRBV18	-	TGTGCCAGCTCACCACCCCCCGGAGATCAGCCCCAGCATTTT	CASSPPPGDQPQHF
TRBJ2-7	TRBV6-6	TRBD1	TGTGCCAGCAGTTACTCGAGGCAGGGGGTCGAGCAGTACTTC	CASSYSRQGVEQYF
TRBJ2-7	TRBV4-2	TRBD2	TGTGCCAGCAGCCAAGATAGCGGGAGCTCCTACGAGCAGTACTTC	CASSQDSGSSYEQYF
TRBJ2-7	TRBV11-2	TRBD1	TGTGCCAGCAGCTTAGGGGACAGGTCCTACGAGCAGTACTTC	CASSLGDRSYEQYF
TRBJ2-5	TRBV19	-	TGTGCCAGTAGTCTAACGGGGCCAGGGGCCCAAGAGACCCAGTACTTC	CASSLTGPGAQETQYF
TRBJ1-1	TRBV4-3	-	TGCGCCAGCAGCCAAGGAGAGGGCCCGTTAAGGACTGAAGCTTTCTTT	CASSQGEGPLRTEAFF
TRBJ2-7	TRBV18	TRBD2	TGTGCCAGCTCACCACGGCTGAGACTAGCGGGACCGAATCAATCCTACGAGCAGTACTTC	CASSPRLRLAGPNQSYEQYF
TRBJ2-5	TRBV28	-	TGTGCCAGCAGAGGAGAAGAGACCCAGTACTTC	CASRGEETQYF
TRBJ2-2	TRBV7-9	-	TGTGCCAGCAGCGTACCGGGACTGAAGAACACCGGGGAGCTGTTTTTT	CASSVPGLKNTGELFF
TRBJ2-2	TRBV6-6	-	TGTGCCAGCATCGCGCAGGCAGCCACCGGGGAGCTGTTTTTT	CASIAQAATGELFF
TRBJ2-1	TRBV7-2	-	TGTGCCAGCAGCTTAATCCACGGCTCCTACAATGAGCAGTTCTTC	CASSLIHGSYNEQFF
TRBJ2-7	TRBV27	TRBD1	TGTGCCAGCAGACTGACAGGGGCCTACGAGCAGTACTTC	CASRLTGAYEQYF
TRBJ2-3	TRBV4-1	TRBD2	TGCGCCAGCAGCCAAGTGACTAGCGGAAGCACAGATACGCAGTATTTT	CASSQVTSGSTDTQYF
TRBJ2-4	TRBV6-1	TRBD1	TGTGCCAGCAGTGAAGCAGGTCCGGGACAGGGGCCCAAAAACATTCAGTACTTC	CASSEAGPGQGPKNIQYF
TRBJ2-1	TRBV28	-	TGTGCCAGCAGTTTCAGGGGTGGCACCTACAATGAGCAGTTCTTC	CASSFRGGTYNEQFF
TRBJ1-4	TRBV5-5	TRBD1	TGTGCCAGCAGCCAACCGGGACAGGGAGTGGAAAAACTGTTTTTT	CASSQPGQGVEKLFF
TRBJ1-5	TRBV19	TRBD1	TGTGCCAGTAAGGAGTCCGGACAGGGGCGTTCACGGCCCCAGCATTTT	CASKESGQGRSRPQHF
TRBJ2-3	TRBV18	-	TGTGCCAGCTCACAGCTTCCTCGCACAGATACGCAGTATTTT	CASSQLPRTDTQYF
TRBJ2-1	TRBV27	TRBD2	TGTGCCAGCAGTTTGGGCGGGAGGATCTCCTACAATGAGCAGTTCTTC	CASSLGGRISYNEQFF
TRBJ2-2	TRBV19	TRBD2	TGTGCCAGTAATTCACCGGGAGGGATCGTCGCCGGGGAGCTGTTTTTT	CASNSPGGIVAGELFF
TRBJ2-2	TRBV5-1	-	TGCGCCAGCAGCTTGGGAGAGCGCACCGGGGAGCTGTTTTTT	CASSLGERTGELFF
TRBJ2-7	TRBV7-2	-	TGTGCCAGCAGCTTAGACAGCGGCAGCTACGAGCAGTACTTC	CASSLDSGSYEQYF
TRBJ2-5	TRBV10-1	-	TGCGCCAGCAGGGGGGCGCCCTCTCAAGAGACCCAGTACTTC	CASRGAPSQETQYF
TRBJ2-3	TRBV18	TRBD2	TGTGCCAGCTCACCGCTAGCGGGCATCAGCACAGATACGCAGTATTTT	CASSPLAGISTDTQYF
TRBJ1-3	TRBV7-9	TRBD1	TGTGCCAGCAGCCACCGGACAGGCTCTGGAAACACCATATATTTT	CASSHRTGSGNTIYF
TRBJ2-7	TRBV11-2	-	TGTGCCAGCAGGCAGGGAAATGTATGGTACGAGCAGTACTTC	CASRQGNVWYEQYF
TRBJ2-3	TRBV27	-	TGTGCCAGCAGTTATAGGAGGGGCACAGATACGCAGTATTTT	CASSYRRGTDTQYF
TRBJ2-7	TRBV5-1	-	TGCGCCAGCAGCCGGAATACAGGGATACTCTCCTACGAGCAGTACTTC	CASSRNTGILSYEQYF
TRBJ1-5	TRBV27	-	TGTGCCAGCAGTCTCCGAGGCAATCAGCCCCAGCATTTT	CASSLRGNQPQHF
TRBJ1-4	TRBV5-1	-	TGCGCCAGCAGCCCCGGACAGCCAGCAACTAATGAAAAACTGTTTTTT	CASSPGQPATNEKLFF
TRBJ1-1	TRBV10-3	-	TGTGCCATCAGTGAATTACTGAAAGCGGGACTCGGCTATTCCACTGAAGCTTTCTTT	CAISELLKAGLGYSTEAFF
TRBJ2-5	TRBV7-3	-	TGTGCCAGCAGCTTAAAGGGCGGGGAGACCCAGTACTTC	CASSLKGGETQYF
TRBJ1-4	TRBV7-9	-	TGTGCCAGCAGCGTTCCCAGGGGAACGGAAAAACTGTTTTTT	CASSVPRGTEKLFF
TRBJ1-2	TRBV27	TRBD1	TGTGCCAGCAGTTTAAAGGGGGCGGGCTATGGCTACACCTTC	CASSLKGAGYGYTF
TRBJ1-2	TRBV5-6	-	TGTGCCAGCAGCTTGGCCGGGGGTCTATATGGCTACACCTTC	CASSLAGGLYGYTF
TRBJ2-7	TRBV10-3	TRBD1	TGTGCCATCAGTTCCGGACAGGGGGACTACGAGCAGTACTTC	CAISSGQGDYEQYF
TRBJ2-2	TRBV9	-	TGTGCCAGCAGCGTACACACAGAAGGGGAGCTGTTTTTT	CASSVHTEGELFF
TRBJ2-5	TRBV30	-	TGTGCCTGGAGTGTTAAAGAGACCCAGTACTTC	CAWSVKETQYF
TRBJ2-1	TRBV19	TRBD1	TGTGCCAGTACCGACAGGGGGGCCTACAATGAGCAGTTCTTC	CASTDRGAYNEQFF
TRBJ2-1	TRBV7-9	-	TGTGCCAGCAGCCTTAGCACCATTTACAATGAGCAGTTCTTC	CASSLSTIYNEQFF
TRBJ2-1	TRBV5-1	TRBD2	TGCGCCAGCAGCTCAGAGGCGGGAGTGCCCAATGAGCAGTTCTTC	CASSSEAGVPNEQFF